These 10 T cell receptor beta chains were all obtained from the same sample, sequenced in a study of T cells in localized non-small cell lung cancer. Assay used: immunoSEQ multiplex PCR; TCRdb lists only in-frame clones, some missing. The data show roughly 14,000 clones, 65% to 85% seen once. Material: peripheral blood, obtained before any cancer treatment. The receptors shown here come from a female donor older than 55 with stage I squamous cell lung carcinoma.

The chain couples TRBV6-5 to TRBJ2-6, with 7 positions matching TRBD2. CDR1 and CDR2 from the germline V gene are MNHEY and SVGAGI. This CDR3 is 14 amino acids long. Trimming cost V 8 bases and J 4 bases; bases outside gene matches: 5. As DNA, the CDR3 is TGTGCCAGCCAGGGAGGGGTCGGGGCCAACGTCCTGACTTTC. This gives the protein CASQGGVGANVLTF.

The chain has TRBV30 and TRBJ1-1; 9 positions agree with TRBD1. The CDR3 loop spans 14 amino acids. Trimming at V came to 8 bases and at J to 5 bases, leaving 12 bases not matched to a gene. Germline loops: CDR1 GTSNPN, CDR2 SVGIG (reference sequence). The CDR3 spells CARASTGGRTEAFF. DNA of the CDR3: TGTGCCAGAGCCTCGACAGGGGGGAGAACTGAAGCTTTCTTT. The entire variable domain, with the rest obtained from reference TRBV30 and TRBJ1-1, is as follows: SQTIHQWPATLVQPVGSPLSLECTVEGTSNPNLYWYRQAAGRGLQLLFYSVGIGQISSEVPQNLSASRPQDRQFILSSKKLLLSDSGFYLCARASTGGRTEAFFGQGTRLTVV.

CDR3 sequence: CASSPEGVSNQPQHF. DNA for the CDR3: TGTGCCAGCTCACCAGAGGGGGTAAGCAATCAGCCCCAGCATTTT. The V and J genes are TRBV18 and TRBJ1-5, with D perhaps matching TRBD1 (6 bases). The germline V gene encodes CDR1 KGHSH and CDR2 LQKENI. The CDR3 contains 15 residues. Trimming removed 2 bases from V and 1 base from J, with 9 bases in between.

V and J are TRBV27 and TRBJ2-2; 13 nucleotides line up with TRBD2. V lost 6 bases, J lost 7 bases, and 5 bases stayed unmatched. The length of the CDR3 is 15 residues. Germline-derived CDR1 and CDR2 are MNHEY and SMNVEV (reference sequence). DNA of the CDR3: TGTGCCAGCAGCTCGAGGACTAGCGGGGGCGGGGAGCTGTTTTTT. It codes for CASSSRTSGGGELFF.

The V and J genes are TRBV7-6 and TRBJ1-4; D unclear. This CDR3 has 15 residues. With 2 bases removed from V and 5 bases from J, the gap between germline ends came to 12 bases. Per the germline V gene, CDR1 is SGHVS and CDR2 is FNYEAQ. CDR3 sequence (DNA): TGTGCCAGCAGCTTAACAATCGGCTGGAATGAAAAACTGTTTTTT. Residues: CASSLTIGWNEKLFF.

The rearrangement uses TRBV7-2 and TRBJ1-1; D is ambiguous. This CDR3 has 13 amino acids. V shed 2 bases and J shed 3 bases, with 7 bases lying between them. The germline V gene has CDR1 SGHTA and CDR2 FQGNSA. The CDR3, as DNA: TGTGCCAGCAGCTTAACTCGGGACACTGAAGCTTTCTTT. Encoded protein: CASSLTRDTEAFF.

The chain recombines TRBV7-2 with TRBJ1-2, with TRBD1 as a possible D gene (6 bases). CDR1 SGHTA and CDR2 FQGNSA come from the germline V gene. V was clipped by 5 bases and J by 6 bases, with 13 bases between them. The CDR3 has 13 residues. CDR3 loop: CASSALRGDGYTF. The CDR3 DNA is TGTGCCAGCAGCGCCCTGAGGGGGGATGGCTACACCTTC. Full variable domain (remainder filled in from reference TRBV7-2 and TRBJ1-2): GAGVSQSPSNKVTEKGKDVELRCDPISGHTALYWYRQSLGQGLEFLIYFQGNSAPDKSGLPSDRFSAERTGGSVSTLTIQRTQQEDSAVYLCASSALRGDGYTFGSGTRLTVV.

The chain is built from TRBV5-1 and TRBJ1-1; D remains ambiguous. V was shortened by 3 bases and J by 1 base, with 10 bases between the two germline ends. Germline V CDR1 and CDR2: SGHRS, YFSETQ. The CDR3 extends over 14 amino acids. The CDR3 loop reads CASSWAPGNTEAFF. The CDR3 DNA is TGCGCCAGCAGCTGGGCCCCGGGGAACACTGAAGCTTTCTTT.

The V gene is TRBV30, the J gene TRBJ2-3; D is uncertain. The germline V and J ends were trimmed by 0 bases and 6 bases, with 7 bases remaining between them. This CDR3 is 12 amino acids long. Germline V CDR1 and CDR2: GTSNPN, SVGIG (reference sequence). CDR3 DNA: TGTGCCTGGAGTGTACAGAGGGATACGCAGTATTTT. Residues: CAWSVQRDTQYF.

The chain combines TRBV7-2 with TRBJ1-6, with D hard to call. Germline CDR1 reads SGHTA; CDR2 reads FQGNSA. Trimming took 1 base from V and 9 from J, leaving 7 bases between them. The CDR3 sequence is 13 residues long. The CDR3 protein is CASSLVGVSPLHF. The CDR3 region has the DNA TGTGCCAGCAGCTTAGTCGGGGTTTCACCCCTCCACTTT.